Following are 8 T cell receptor beta chains from one sample sequenced in a study of cytomegalovirus exposure and HLA in healthy donors. Vbeta (60) and Jbeta (13) primers were used in the PCR. Method: immunoSEQ multiplex PCR; TCRdb's copy keeps in-frame clones and lacks some. The sample has 200,000 to 250,000 clones, almost 85% seen once. The source material was PBMCs. These receptors were collected from a woman between 40 and 55 years old in good health and CMV-seronegative.

CDR3 sequence (DNA): TGCGCCAGCAGCTTGGGACAAACAACTGAAGCTTTCTTT. It is translated as CASSLGQTTEAFF. The rearrangement uses TRBV5-1 and TRBJ1-1; no clear D gene. V lost 0 bases and J lost 5, with 8 bases in between. The CDR3 has 13 residues. Germline values: CDR1 SGHRS, CDR2 YFSETQ.

This rearrangement joins TRBV4-1 to TRBJ2-1; possibly TRBD2 for D (6 bases). CDR1 is MGHRA, CDR2 YSYEKL, per germline. The CDR3 contains 16 residues. The germline V and J ends were trimmed by 0 bases and 7 bases, with 16 bases remaining between them. In DNA, the CDR3 is TGCGCCAGCAGCCAAGATGAAGCGGGTCACTTTAATGAGCAGTTCTTC. Protein product: CASSQDEAGHFNEQFF.

CDR3 DNA sequence: TGTGCCAGTAGTTCCTATAGTCCGGGGGGCGCAGAGACCCAGTACTTC. It yields the protein CASSSYSPGGAETQYF. J is TRBJ2-5 and V is TRBV19; possible D gene TRBD2, 7 bases. The ends were cut back, 5 bases at V and 4 bases at J, with 20 bases in the middle. The V gene's germline CDR1 is LNHDA and CDR2 SQIVND (reference sequence). This CDR3 region has 16 residues.

The V and J genes are TRBV6-6 and TRBJ1-5; no definite D call. V gave up 7 bases and J gave up 7 bases, with 14 bases separating them. CDR1 is MNHNY, CDR2 SVGAGI, per germline (reference sequence). CDR3 length: 13 residues. DNA of the CDR3: TGTGCCAGCAACAACGGGTGGAGACAGCCCCAGCATTTT. This gives the protein CASNNGWRQPQHF.

The sample holds one count of this clone. The V gene is TRBV4-2, the J gene TRBJ1-2, with no clear D. The CDR3 has 15 amino acids. CDR1 LGHNA and CDR2 YNFKEQ come from the germline V gene. V lost 0 bases, J lost 3 bases, and 11 bases lay in between. CDR3: CASSQERKSYYGYTF. CDR3 nucleotides: TGTGCCAGCAGCCAAGAGAGGAAGTCGTACTATGGCTACACCTTC.

The chain combines TRBV7-3 with TRBJ2-3; 9 positions match TRBD1. The CDR3 consists of 14 residues. Per germline, CDR1 SGHTA and CDR2 FQGTGA. V gave up 6 bases and J gave up 3 bases; unmatched junction bases: 4. The CDR3 is CASSLDRGTDTQYF. CDR3 in DNA: TGTGCCAGCAGTCTGGACAGGGGAACAGATACGCAGTATTTT. Using reference TRBV7-3 and TRBJ2-3 for the parts outside the CDR3, the full variable domain is GAGVSQTPSNKVTEKGKYVELRCDPISGHTALYWYRQSLGQGPEFLIYFQGTGAADDSGLPNDRFFAVRPEGSVSTLKIQRTERGDSAVYLCASSLDRGTDTQYFGPGTRLTVL.

The gene calls are TRBV19 and TRBJ1-6; D is unresolved. V lost 5 bases, J lost 8 bases, and 19 bases lay in between. The CDR3 is 16 residues long. CDR1 LNHDA and CDR2 SQIVND come from the germline V gene (reference sequence). Here the CDR3 DNA reads TGTGCCAGTAGTTCCCTGGGCCGGGGAGCGGATTCACCCCTCCACTTT. Its protein product is CASSSLGRGADSPLHF.

This clone was observed once. The gene calls are TRBV19 and TRBJ1-5; D may be TRBD1 (6 bases). The V end lost 4 bases, the J end lost 1 base, and 20 bases lay between the germline ends. Germline CDR1 is LNHDA and CDR2 is SQIVND (reference sequence). There are 18 residues in the CDR3. CDR3 in amino acids: CASSNVWTVRESNQPQHF. CDR3 nucleotides: TGTGCCAGTAGTAATGTGTGGACAGTAAGGGAAAGCAATCAGCCCCAGCATTTT.